This entry lists 17 T cell receptor beta chains sequenced from one sample in a study of T cells after yellow fever vaccination. One entry per CDR3 protein, called by TCRdb with MiXCR from the 5' RACE reads. In the table there are about 170,000 distinct CDR3 sequences, 9.5% to 11% of which are singletons. The sample consisted of CD8+ T cells sorted from PBMCs, taken 15 days after the yellow fever booster vaccination. Receptors were obtained from a man aged 18-30 years who received the YFV17D yellow fever vaccine.

V is TRBV12-3 or TRBV12-4 and J is TRBJ2-2; TRBD2 matches at 7 bases. The CDR3 length is 15 residues. V lost 5 bases to trimming and J lost 3 bases; unmatched junction nucleotides: 6. CDR3 amino acids: CASSPGGADTGELFF. For the CDR3, the DNA is TGTGCCAGCAGTCCGGGAGGTGCGGACACCGGGGAGCTGTTTTTT.

The chain links TRBV15 to TRBJ2-7; a possible D gene is TRBD2 (5 bases). V lost 7 bases to trimming and J lost 4 bases, with 17 bases between them. The CDR3 consists of 14 residues. Germline V lookup: CDR1 LNHNV, CDR2 YYDKDF (reference sequence). This chain's CDR3 is CATMPQASGYEQYF. CDR3 nucleotides: TGTGCCACCATGCCACAAGCTTCGGGGTACGAGCAGTACTTC.

This chain connects TRBV4-1 to TRBJ1-1; D not resolved. Trimming cost V 0 bases and J 6 bases, with 8 bases left between them. Germline lookup yields CDR1 MGHRA and CDR2 YSYEKL. There are 13 residues in the CDR3. CDR3 loop: CASSQDTGAEAFF. CDR3 DNA sequence: TGCGCCAGCAGCCAAGATACGGGCGCTGAAGCTTTCTTT.

The sample holds one count of this clonotype. The chain employs TRBV30 and TRBJ2-3; 7 bases line up with TRBD2. This CDR3 is 14 amino acids long. The trim removed 4 bases at V and 1 base at J, leaving 5 bases unmatched. CDR1 is GTSNPN and CDR2 is SVGIG in the germline V gene (reference sequence). The CDR3 nucleotides read TGTGCCTGGACTATGGCGGGGGGCACAGATACGCAGTATTTT. This codes for CAWTMAGGTDTQYF.

The chain employs TRBV4-1 and TRBJ2-6; no definite D call. CDR3 size: 12 residues. Deletions cut 7 bases from V and 3 bases from J, with 4 bases between. CDR1 and CDR2 (germline): MGHRA, YSYEKL. CDR3 region: CASKGGANVLTF. In DNA form, the CDR3 reads TGCGCCAGCAAGGGTGGGGCCAACGTCCTGACTTTC.

The chain couples TRBV6-6 to TRBJ2-3, with TRBD2 matching 10 bases. Germline V gene sequence: CDR1 MNHNY, CDR2 SVGAGI (reference sequence). The CDR3 covers 18 residues. The V segment lost 4 bases and the J segment 0 bases; nucleotides outside the gene matches: 10. The CDR3 region is CASSWLSGGAASTDTQYF. DNA of the CDR3: TGTGCCAGCAGTTGGCTGAGCGGGGGGGCCGCCAGCACAGATACGCAGTATTTT.

This clonotype was seen repeatedly, ten times or more. The chain uses TRBV5-1 and TRBJ2-7, with 10 bases that match TRBD1. The junction had 5 bases not matched to a gene; V was cut back by 7 bases and J by 1 base. CDR3 size: 14 residues. From germline, CDR1 is SGHRS and CDR2 YFSETQ. The DNA of the CDR3 is TGCGCCAGCGGACCGGGACAGGGGTCCTACGAGCAGTACTTC. This sequence encodes CASGPGQGSYEQYF. Variable domain in full (rest from reference TRBV5-1 and TRBJ2-7): KAGVTQTPRYLIKTRGQQVTLSCSPISGHRSVSWYQQTPGQGLQFLFEYFSETQRNKGNFPGRFSGRQFSNSRSEMNVSTLELGDSALYLCASGPGQGSYEQYFGPGTRLTVT.

The V and J genes are TRBV6-1 and TRBJ2-2, with no clear D. CDR1 and CDR2 (germline): MNHNS, SASEGT. V was clipped by 4 bases and J by 4 bases, with 13 bases between them. CDR3 length: 15 residues. Here the CDR3 reads CASSGEPSSTGELFF. CDR3 coding DNA: TGTGCCAGCAGTGGGGAACCGTCGAGCACCGGGGAGCTGTTTTTT.

The chain combines TRBV7-8 with TRBJ2-1, with a possible D match to TRBD2 (6 bases). V was trimmed by 3 bases and J by 10 bases, leaving 22 bases between them. This CDR3 is built from 16 residues. Per the germline V gene, CDR1 is SGHVS and CDR2 is FQNEAQ. The CDR3 loop is CASSFPSRGGRDEQFF. The CDR3 nucleotides read TGTGCCAGCAGCTTTCCCTCGCGGGGTGGAAGGGACGAGCAGTTCTTC.

The V gene is TRBV7-9, the J gene TRBJ2-3; no definite D call. Trimming removed 4 bases from V and 0 bases from J, with 17 bases in between. CDR3 length equals 17 residues. The germline CDR1 and CDR2 sequences are SEHNR and FQNEAQ (reference sequence). In DNA, the CDR3 is TGTGCCAGCAGCTCCTCCACCCTGCTTATTAGCACAGATACGCAGTATTTT. As protein: CASSSSTLLISTDTQYF. The full variable domain, its missing parts supplied by reference TRBV7-9 and TRBJ2-3, is DTGVSQNPRHKITKRGQNVTFRCDPISEHNRLYWYRQTLGQGPEFLTYFQNEAQLEKSRLLSDRFSAERPKGSFSTLEIQRTEQGDSAMYLCASSSSTLLISTDTQYFGPGTRLTVL.

This clonotype was counted at least ten times. Just one base apart from a much larger clone, this may be a read error. The chain uses TRBV7-9 and TRBJ2-2; D is uncertain. V was cut by 8 bases and J by 6 bases, with 4 bases left in between. Per germline, CDR1 SEHNR and CDR2 FQNEAQ (reference sequence). The CDR3 is 10 amino acids. CDR3: CASDAGELFF. The CDR3 nucleotides are TGTGCCAGCGACGCCGGGGAGCTGTTTTTT.

A few counts support this clonotype. The rearrangement joins TRBV4-1 to TRBJ2-2; perhaps TRBD1 as D (5 bases). Germline V gene lookup returns CDR1 MGHRA and CDR2 YSYEKL. The ends were cut back, 3 bases at V and 0 bases at J, with 8 bases in the middle. The CDR3 extends over 15 amino acids. The CDR3 nucleotides read TGCGCCAGCAGCCAGCGGACACCGAACACCGGGGAGCTGTTTTTT. Residues: CASSQRTPNTGELFF.

This clonotype has just a few counts. The chain uses TRBV7-3 and TRBJ2-1, with D tentatively TRBD2 (5 bases). The CDR3 loop spans 13 amino acids. V dropped 2 bases and J dropped 8 bases, with 10 bases sitting between them. From germline, CDR1 is SGHTA and CDR2 FQGTGA. The CDR3 coding sequence is TGTGCCAGCAGCTTATTGACGAGGGATGAGCAGTTCTTC. As protein: CASSLLTRDEQFF.

This clonotype was observed a handful of times. In DNA form, the CDR3 reads TGTGCCAGCAGTTTATCGGTTGGGACGGTTCTAGGGCAGTTCTTC. Translation: CASSLSVGTVLGQFF. This chain joins TRBV27 and TRBJ2-1; either TRBD1 or TRBD2 may fit D (5 bases each). This CDR3 comprises 15 residues. The V end was cut by 0 bases, the J end by 12 bases, with 18 bases between. CDR1 and CDR2 from the germline V gene are MNHEY and SMNVEV (reference sequence).

This chain joins TRBV11-1 and TRBJ2-3, with D perhaps TRBD2 (6 bases). Germline V gene sequence: CDR1 SGHAT, CDR2 FQDESV (reference sequence). There are 14 residues in the CDR3. Between the trimmed V and J ends, which lost 6 bases and 1 base, there was a span of 11 bases. The CDR3 coding sequence is TGTGCCAGCAGGGGGGGATTTGGCACAGATACGCAGTATTTT. It yields the protein CASRGGFGTDTQYF.

The V gene is TRBV4-1, the J gene TRBJ2-3; D not certain. V dropped 4 bases and J dropped 6 bases, with 20 bases sitting between them. The CDR3 extends over 16 amino acids. Germline CDR1 is MGHRA and CDR2 is YSYEKL. CDR3 in DNA: TGCGCCAGCAGCCCCCTGGTCGCCCCCGGTGGGGATACGCAGTATTTT. Protein product: CASSPLVAPGGDTQYF.

This clonotype occurred a few times. The V call is TRBV5-4, the J call TRBJ1-2; 8 positions agree with TRBD1. The junction had 8 bases not matched to a gene; V was cut back by 0 bases and J by 7 bases. The germline CDR1 and CDR2 sequences are SGHNT and YYREEE (reference sequence). The CDR3 sequence is 15 residues long. The CDR3 sequence: CASSLDRSQGAGYTF. CDR3 nucleotides: TGTGCCAGCAGCTTGGATCGGAGTCAGGGGGCTGGCTACACCTTC. The full variable domain, completed using reference TRBV5-4 and TRBJ1-2, is ETGVTQSPTHLIKTRGQQVTLRCSSQSGHNTVSWYQQALGQGPQFIFQYYREEENGRGNFPPRFSGLQFPNYSSELNVNALELDDSALYLCASSLDRSQGAGYTFGSGTRLTVV.